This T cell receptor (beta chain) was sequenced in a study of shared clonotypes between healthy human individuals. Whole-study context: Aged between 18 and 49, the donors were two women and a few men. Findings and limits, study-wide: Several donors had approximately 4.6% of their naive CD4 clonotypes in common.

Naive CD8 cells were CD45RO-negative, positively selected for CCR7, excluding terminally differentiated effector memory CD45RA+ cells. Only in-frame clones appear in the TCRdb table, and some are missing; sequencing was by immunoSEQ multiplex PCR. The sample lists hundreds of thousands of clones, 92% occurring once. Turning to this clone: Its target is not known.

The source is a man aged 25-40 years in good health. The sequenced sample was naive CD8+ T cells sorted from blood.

DNA of the CDR3: TGTGCCAGTAGCAAGACCGTCACTGAAGCTTTCTTT. This translates into CASSKTVTEAFF. This sequence joins TRBV19 and TRBJ1-1; D not certain. The CDR3 has 12 residues. Germline V lookup: CDR1 LNHDA, CDR2 SQIVND (reference sequence). V dropped 6 bases and J dropped 4 bases, with 9 bases sitting between them.